The present T cell receptor beta chain was sequenced within a study of blood T cells in healthy people across ages (dated by TCRdb to the mid-2010s). Turning to the overall study: Template switching captured roughly one uniquely barcoded TCR beta cDNA molecule per two T cells in model experiments. To avoid experimental bias, donors of different ages were spread randomly across the sequencing lanes. Using deep sequencing normalized with unique cDNA molecular identifiers, the study measured how TCR beta repertoire diversity changes with age. Two additional independent replicas of 1 million unique cDNA reads from the same blood draw were analyzed for two donors (one aged 18 to 29 and one aged 80 or older). Four age groups were formed from the donors: young (average 16 years), middle-aged (just under 40), aged (roughly 58) and long-lived (around 80). Beyond this particular receptor, the publication reports: Compared with the aged group, more naive CD4+ T cells, fewer expanded clones and increased TCR diversity were shown by the long-lived group, suggesting age selection. Because donor CMV infection status was unknown, age-related changes in expanded clonotypes were potentially confounded. As age increased, observed TCR beta diversity per million T cells dropped in a roughly linear way, and a significant reduction was already evident by age 40. Estimates of total diversity from one million sequenced T cells were regarded as lower bounds and underestimates. Conclusive comparison of naive and antigen-experienced compartments was prevented by the profiling of bulk unsorted PBMCs. A strong correlation was found between observed TCR beta diversity and the percentage of naive T cells measured by flow cytometry.

Comments on this clonotype: What antigen it recognizes has not been identified. Base quality data are lacking; no much larger clone is found one base away.

The roughly 39 donors, aged about 6 to 95 years, were systemically healthy Caucasian individuals from Russia. Ten milliliters of peripheral blood were drawn from each donor into EDTA-treated Vacutainer tubes. PBMCs were isolated by Ficoll-Paque density-gradient centrifugation, with at least 6 million obtained per sample. Trizol reagent was used to extract total RNA from PBMCs, with at least 5 micrograms per sample. For every donor, an aliquot of PBMCs went through flow cytometry to measure the percentages of naive CD45RAhigh/CD27high T cells. The method behind the library was 5' RACE. Sequencer: Illumina HiSeq 2500. A second roughly 7 to 12 cycle PCR used a sample-barcoded 5' primer and a J-beta primer mix. Each TCR beta cDNA molecule received a unique molecular identifier from a template-switch 5' adaptor carrying 12 random nucleotides. Each sample yielded at least 2.5 million CDR3-containing paired-end reads. The Mint cDNA synthesis kit, primed by a TRBC-specific oligonucleotide, was used to synthesize first-strand cDNA from all RNA. After uracil-DNA glycosylase treatment, a first 18-cycle PCR used universal primers M1SS and BC2_uni_R on all cDNA. The authors' analysis ran thus. For normalization, 1 million high-quality reads, each with a distinct molecular identifier, were randomly selected from each sample. Instead of being binned into consensus sequences, reads that shared molecular identifiers were thrown out. CDR3 identification, clonotype clustering and error correction used MiTCR with a Q25 quality threshold and the strictest error-elimination algorithm. A nonparametric unseen species model with Euler transformation was used to estimate lower-bound total TCR beta diversity. The public sequencing data were trimmed at Q25 with fastp and processed into clonotypes with MiXCR by TCRdb, which kept only in-frame beta chains. Rows are combined by CDR3 protein, so each entry shows the most common genes and DNA. In this record, the V and J calls reflect TCRdb's handling and not the investigators' own analysis. This sample is represented by roughly 1.5 million distinct CDR3 sequences; about 45% of them were singletons. The top ten constitute more than 4% of the sample.

V has 0 bases trimmed and J has 11 bases trimmed; junction bases matching no gene number 11. The CDR3 contains 16 residues, cysteine and phenylalanine counted. Only CDR3 DNA is held: 48 bases, read in frame from base 1. CDR1 MGHRA and CDR2 YSYEKL are derived from the germline V gene. The clonotype comes from a woman between 18 and 30 years old in good health. Sequencing used blood. The chain links TRBV4-1 with TRBJ2-5, with TRBD2 matching 11 junction bases. The nucleotides read TGCGCCAGCAGCCAAGAACGCCTAGCGGGGGGTGAGGAGCAGTACTTC. This sequence encodes CASSQERLAGGEEQYF.